This entry describes one TCR beta chain. Its antigen is undetermined. The PCR had 60 Vbeta and 13 Jbeta primers. Assay: immunoSEQ multiplex PCR; the TCRdb copy retains only in-frame clones and omits some. This repertoire shows 100,000 or so clones, around 82% found once; its top ten account for under 5%. These data originate in a study of cytomegalovirus exposure and HLA in healthy donors. The germline gives CDR1 SGHRS, CDR2 YFSETQ. This CDR3 is 16 amino acids long. The junction had 14 bases not matched to a gene; V was cut back by 4 bases and J by 8 bases. Notes on the study in general: CMV serostatus stood as the only immune exposure information on hand. A later analysis found common viral pathogens apparently linked to several of the most significant clusters.

The chain recombines TRBV5-1 with TRBJ2-1; 8 bases are shared with TRBD1. This TCR was recovered from a woman in her forties or fifties in good health and CMV-seropositive. What was sequenced was PBMCs. This CDR3 reads CASSLWVRTGTDEQFF. CDR3 sequence (DNA): TGCGCCAGCAGCCTGTGGGTCCGGACAGGGACGGATGAGCAGTTCTTC.